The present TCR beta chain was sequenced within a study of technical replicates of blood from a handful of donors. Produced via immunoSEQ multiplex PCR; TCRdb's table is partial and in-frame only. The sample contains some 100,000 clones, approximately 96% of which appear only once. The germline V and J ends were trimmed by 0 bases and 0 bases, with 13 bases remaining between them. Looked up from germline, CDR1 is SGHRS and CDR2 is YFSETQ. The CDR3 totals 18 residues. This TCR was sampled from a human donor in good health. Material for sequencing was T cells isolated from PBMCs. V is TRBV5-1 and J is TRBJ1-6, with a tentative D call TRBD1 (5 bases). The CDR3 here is CASSLEPQGGSYNSPLHF. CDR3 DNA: TGCGCCAGCAGCTTGGAGCCTCAGGGTGGCTCCTATAATTCACCCCTCCACTTT.